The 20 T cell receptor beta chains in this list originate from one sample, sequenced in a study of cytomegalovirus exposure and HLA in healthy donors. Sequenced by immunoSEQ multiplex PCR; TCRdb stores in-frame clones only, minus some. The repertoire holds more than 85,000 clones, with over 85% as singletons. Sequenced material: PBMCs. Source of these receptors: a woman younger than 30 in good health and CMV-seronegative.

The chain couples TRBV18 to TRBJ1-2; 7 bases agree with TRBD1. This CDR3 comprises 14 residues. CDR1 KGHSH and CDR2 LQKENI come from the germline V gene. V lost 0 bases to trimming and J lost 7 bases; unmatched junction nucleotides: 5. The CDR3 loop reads CASSPPSGGSGYTF. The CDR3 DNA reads TGTGCCAGCTCACCACCATCAGGGGGTAGTGGCTACACCTTC. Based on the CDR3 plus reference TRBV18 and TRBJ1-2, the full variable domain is NAGVMQNPRHLVRRRGQEARLRCSPMKGHSHVYWYRQLPEEGLKFMVYLQKENIIDESGMPKERFSAEFPKEGPSILRIQQVVRGDSAAYFCASSPPSGGSGYTFGSGTRLTVV.

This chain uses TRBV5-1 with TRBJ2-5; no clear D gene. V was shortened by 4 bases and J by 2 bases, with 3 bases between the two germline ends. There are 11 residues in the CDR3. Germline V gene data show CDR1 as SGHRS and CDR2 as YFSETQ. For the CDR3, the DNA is TGCGCCAGCAGCCGGCAAGAGACCCAGTACTTC. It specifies CASSRQETQYF.

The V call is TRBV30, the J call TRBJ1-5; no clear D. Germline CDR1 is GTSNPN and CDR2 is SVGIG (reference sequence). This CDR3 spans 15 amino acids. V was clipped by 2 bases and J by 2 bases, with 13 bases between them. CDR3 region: CAWSREPGGNQPQHF. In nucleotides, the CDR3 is TGTGCCTGGAGTAGGGAGCCGGGTGGCAATCAGCCCCAGCATTTT.

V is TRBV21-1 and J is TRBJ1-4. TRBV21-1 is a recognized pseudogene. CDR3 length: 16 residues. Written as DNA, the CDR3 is TGTGCCAGCAGCAAAGCCTGGTCGGGGGGAGGTGAAAAACTGTTTTTT. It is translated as CASSKAWSGGGEKLFF.

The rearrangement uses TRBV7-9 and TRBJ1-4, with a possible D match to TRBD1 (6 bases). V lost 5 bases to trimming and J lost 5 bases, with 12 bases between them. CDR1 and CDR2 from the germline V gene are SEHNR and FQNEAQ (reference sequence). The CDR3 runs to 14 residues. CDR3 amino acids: CASSLGQTNEKLFF. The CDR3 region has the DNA TGTGCCAGCAGCCTTGGACAGACAAATGAAAAACTGTTTTTT.

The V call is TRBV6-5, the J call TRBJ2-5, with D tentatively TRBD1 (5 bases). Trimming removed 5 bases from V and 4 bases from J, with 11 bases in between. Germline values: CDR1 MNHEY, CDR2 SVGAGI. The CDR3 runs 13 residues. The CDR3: CASSRTWGETQYF. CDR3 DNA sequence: TGTGCCAGCAGTAGGACATGGGGAGAGACCCAGTACTTC.

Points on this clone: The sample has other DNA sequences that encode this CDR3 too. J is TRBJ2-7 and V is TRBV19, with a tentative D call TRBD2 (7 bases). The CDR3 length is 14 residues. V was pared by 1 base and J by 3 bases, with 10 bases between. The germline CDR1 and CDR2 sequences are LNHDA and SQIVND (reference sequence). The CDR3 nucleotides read TGTGCCAGTAGTATAGGGGGGGGCGGCTACGAGCAGTACTTC. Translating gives CASSIGGGGYEQYF. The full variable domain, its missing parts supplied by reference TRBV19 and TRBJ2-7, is DGGITQSPKYLFRKEGQNVTLSCEQNLNHDAMYWYRQDPGQGLRLIYYSQIVNDFQKGDIAEGYSVSREKKESFPLTVTSAQKNPTAFYLCASSIGGGGYEQYFGPGTRLTVT.

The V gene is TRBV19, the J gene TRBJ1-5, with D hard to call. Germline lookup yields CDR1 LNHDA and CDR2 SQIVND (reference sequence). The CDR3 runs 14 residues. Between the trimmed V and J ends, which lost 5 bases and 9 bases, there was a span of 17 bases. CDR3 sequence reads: CASSSRGYQWPQHF. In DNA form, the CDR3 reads TGTGCCAGTAGTTCTCGCGGTTATCAGTGGCCCCAGCATTTT.

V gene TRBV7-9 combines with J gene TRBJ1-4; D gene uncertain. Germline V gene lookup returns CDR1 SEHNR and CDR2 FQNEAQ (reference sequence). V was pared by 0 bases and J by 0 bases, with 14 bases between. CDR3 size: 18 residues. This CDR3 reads CASSLALTWRATNEKLFF. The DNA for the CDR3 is TGTGCCAGCAGCTTAGCGCTAACGTGGAGAGCAACTAATGAAAAACTGTTTTTT.

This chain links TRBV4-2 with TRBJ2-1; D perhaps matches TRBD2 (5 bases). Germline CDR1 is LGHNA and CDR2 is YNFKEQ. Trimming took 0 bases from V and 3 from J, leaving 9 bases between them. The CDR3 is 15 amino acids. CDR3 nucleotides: TGTGCCAGCAGCCAAGACGGAGCGGACTACAATGAGCAGTTCTTC. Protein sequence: CASSQDGADYNEQFF.

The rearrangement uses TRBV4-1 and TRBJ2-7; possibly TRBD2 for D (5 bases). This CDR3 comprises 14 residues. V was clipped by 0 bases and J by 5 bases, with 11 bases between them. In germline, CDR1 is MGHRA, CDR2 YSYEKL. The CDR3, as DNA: TGCGCCAGCAGCCAAGAACCTAGCCCCCACGAGCAGTACTTC. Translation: CASSQEPSPHEQYF.

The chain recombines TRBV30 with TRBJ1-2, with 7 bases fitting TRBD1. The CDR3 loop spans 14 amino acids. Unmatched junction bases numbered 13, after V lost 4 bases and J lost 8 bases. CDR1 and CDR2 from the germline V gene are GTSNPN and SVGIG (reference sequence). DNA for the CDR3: TGTGCCTGGACCCCGACAGGGCCTGAGGGGGGCTACACCTTC. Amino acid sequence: CAWTPTGPEGGYTF.

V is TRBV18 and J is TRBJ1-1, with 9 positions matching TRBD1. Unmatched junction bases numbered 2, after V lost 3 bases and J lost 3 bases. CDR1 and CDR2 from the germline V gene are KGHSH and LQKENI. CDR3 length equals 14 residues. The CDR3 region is CASSPWTGDTEAFF. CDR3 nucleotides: TGTGCCAGCTCACCCTGGACAGGGGACACTGAAGCTTTCTTT.

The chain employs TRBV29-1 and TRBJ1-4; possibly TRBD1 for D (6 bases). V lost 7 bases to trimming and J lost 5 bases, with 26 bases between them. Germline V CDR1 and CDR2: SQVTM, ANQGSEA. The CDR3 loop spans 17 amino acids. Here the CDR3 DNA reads TGCAGCGCATCCCCCACAGGGTTCGGAACAGGGAATGAAAAACTGTTTTTT. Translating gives CSASPTGFGTGNEKLFF.

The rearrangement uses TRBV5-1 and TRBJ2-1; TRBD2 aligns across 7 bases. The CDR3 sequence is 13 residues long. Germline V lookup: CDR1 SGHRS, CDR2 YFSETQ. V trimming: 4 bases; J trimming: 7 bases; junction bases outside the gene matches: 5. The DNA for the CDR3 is TGCGCCAGCAGCATTCTAGCGGTAAATGAGCAGTTCTTC. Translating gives CASSILAVNEQFF.

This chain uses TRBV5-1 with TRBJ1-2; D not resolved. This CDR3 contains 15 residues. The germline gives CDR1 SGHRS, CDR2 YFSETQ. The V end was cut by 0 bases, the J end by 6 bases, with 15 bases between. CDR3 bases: TGCGCCAGCAGCTTGGAGGTAACTGTCGGGAATGGCTACACCTTC. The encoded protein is CASSLEVTVGNGYTF. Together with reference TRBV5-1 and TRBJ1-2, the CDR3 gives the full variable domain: KAGVTQTPRYLIKTRGQQVTLSCSPISGHRSVSWYQQTPGQGLQFLFEYFSETQRNKGNFPGRFSGRQFSNSRSEMNVSTLELGDSALYLCASSLEVTVGNGYTFGSGTRLTVV.

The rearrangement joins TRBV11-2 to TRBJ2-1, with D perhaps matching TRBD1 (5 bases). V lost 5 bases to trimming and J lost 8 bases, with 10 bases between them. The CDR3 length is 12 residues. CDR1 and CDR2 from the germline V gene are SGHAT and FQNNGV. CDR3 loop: CASSKGVDEQFF. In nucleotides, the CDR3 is TGTGCCAGCAGCAAAGGGGTGGATGAGCAGTTCTTC. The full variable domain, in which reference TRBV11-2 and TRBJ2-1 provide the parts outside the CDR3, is EAGVAQSPRYKIIEKRQSVAFWCNPISGHATLYWYQQILGQGPKLLIQFQNNGVVDDSQLPKDRFSAERLKGVDSTLKIQPAKLEDSAVYLCASSKGVDEQFFGPGTRLTVL.

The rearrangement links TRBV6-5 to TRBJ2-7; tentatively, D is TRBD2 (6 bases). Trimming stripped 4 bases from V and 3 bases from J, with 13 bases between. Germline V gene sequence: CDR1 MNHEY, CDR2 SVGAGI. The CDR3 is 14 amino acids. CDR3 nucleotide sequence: TGTGCCAGCAGTTGGGGCCGGGGACTCTACGAGCAGTACTTC. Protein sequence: CASSWGRGLYEQYF.

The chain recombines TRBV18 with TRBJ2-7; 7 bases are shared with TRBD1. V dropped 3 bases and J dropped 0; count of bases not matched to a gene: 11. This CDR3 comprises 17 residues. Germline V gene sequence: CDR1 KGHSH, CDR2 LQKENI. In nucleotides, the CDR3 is TGTGCCAGCTCACCTCCCGGACAGGCCATGAGCTCCTACGAGCAGTACTTC. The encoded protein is CASSPPGQAMSSYEQYF.

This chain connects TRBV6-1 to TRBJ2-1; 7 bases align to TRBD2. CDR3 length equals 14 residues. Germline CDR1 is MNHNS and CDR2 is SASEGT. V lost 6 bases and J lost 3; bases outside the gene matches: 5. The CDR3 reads CASRLAYVYNEQFF. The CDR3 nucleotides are TGTGCCAGCAGACTAGCGTACGTCTACAATGAGCAGTTCTTC.